This TCR beta chain originates from a study of early T cells in non-severe SARS-CoV-2 infection. Study in general: Sequencing input comprised bulk RNA from unsorted whole blood; chain pairing was not available. Study-wide findings and caveats: Matching with VDJdb favored anti-spike CD8 responses (missing private and CD4 specificities).

Researchers tagged individual cDNA molecules with unique molecular identifiers. Each CDR3 protein is one row after TCRdb ran MiXCR on the 5' RACE reads. The data contain some 39,000 distinct CDR3 sequences, under 9.5% of them singletons. The ends lost 0 bases at V and 5 bases at J; junction bases unmatched: 7. The CDR3 has 16 residues. Germline V gene sequence: CDR1 LNHNV, CDR2 YYDKDF (reference sequence). In its sample, this clonotype was seen a few times. Antigen: not known. The V and J genes are TRBV15 and TRBJ2-1; the match to TRBD2 covers 7 bases. What was sequenced was whole blood. The sequence was obtained from an adult who was a healthcare worker with PCR-confirmed SARS-CoV-2 infection or an uninfected control (not recorded which). CDR3 region: CATSRDRGEGDNEQFF. The CDR3 DNA reads TGTGCCACCAGCAGAGATAGAGGGGAGGGCGACAATGAGCAGTTCTTC.